Listed below are T cell receptor beta chains from one sample, sequenced in a study of blood T cells in healthy people across ages. TCRdb fed the 5' RACE reads into MiXCR, producing one record per CDR3 protein. The sample lists 720,000 or so distinct CDR3 sequences, 40% to 50% seen once, with approximately 29% in the top ten. The specimen was blood. The source of these receptors is a man older than 75 in good health. Both conserved end residues are part of each CDR3. D genes are given only for firm matches. Some rows have no size entry. The others give once, few or many, or a class for an expanded clone.

j_call v_call d_call clone_size cdr3_aa cdr3_nt
TRBJ2-1 TRBV5-1 TRBD2 . CASNPGTSAYNEQFF TGCGCCAGCAACCCCGGGACTAGCGCCTACAATGAGCAGTTCTTC
TRBJ2-1 TRBV20-1 TRBD2 once CSAETSGIYYEQFF TGCAGTGCAGAGACTAGCGGGATTTACTACGAGCAGTTCTTC
TRBJ2-3 TRBV20-1 TRBD2 many CSASYSGGIADTQYF TGCAGTGCTAGCTACTCGGGGGGAATCGCAGATACGCAGTATTTT
TRBJ2-7 TRBV28 TRBD1 few CASSPGDREEYEQYF TGTGCCAGCAGTCCCGGGGACAGGGAGGAATACGAGCAGTACTTC
TRBJ2-7 TRBV5-1 . few CASSLGAVDDEQYF TGCGCCAGCAGCTTGGGGGCGGTGGACGACGAGCAGTACTTC
TRBJ2-3 TRBV7-6 . . CASSPGNTDTQYF TGTGCCAGCAGCCCGGGAAACACAGATACGCAGTATTTT
TRBJ2-1 TRBV9 TRBD1 . CASSAPDRGSGEQFF TGTGCCAGCAGCGCCCCGGACAGGGGGTCGGGTGAGCAGTTCTTC
TRBJ2-5 TRBV6-1 . once CATTDSVQEAQYF TGTGCCACAACCGACAGCGTCCAAGAGGCCCAGTACTTC
TRBJ1-5 TRBV20-1 TRBD1 . CSARDPLGTGFNQPQHF TGCAGTGCTAGAGACCCCCTAGGGACAGGCTTCAATCAGCCCCAGCATTTT
TRBJ2-1 TRBV25-1 TRBD2 . CASSEYPSGSFYNEQFF TGTGCCAGCAGTGAATATCCTAGCGGGAGTTTTTACAATGAGCAGTTCTTC
TRBJ2-1 TRBV6-6 . . CASSYLAGGANEQFF TGTGCCAGCAGTTACTTGGCAGGGGGGGCCAATGAGCAGTTCTTC
TRBJ2-4 TRBV6-2/TRBV6-3 . many CASTPRVTKNIQYF TGTGCCAGCACCCCTCGGGTGACCAAAAACATTCAGTACTTC
TRBJ2-7 TRBV6-5 TRBD2 few CASSRPGTSGGEQYF TGTGCCAGCAGTCGCCCGGGGACTAGCGGGGGCGAGCAGTACTTC
TRBJ2-5 TRBV9 TRBD2 . CASSGKTSGWQETQYF TGTGCCAGCAGCGGAAAAACTAGCGGTTGGCAAGAGACCCAGTACTTC
TRBJ2-7 TRBV7-2 . many CASSRLGGSYEQYF TGTGCCAGCAGCAGGCTTGGGGGCTCCTACGAGCAGTACTTC
TRBJ1-2 TRBV2 . once CASRDDGNYGYTF TGTGCCAGCAGAGACGACGGAAACTATGGCTACACCTTC
TRBJ2-7 TRBV29-1 . . CSVVAASKKSYERYF TGCAGCGTTGTGGCCGCCTCTAAAAAATCTTACGAGCGGTACTTC
TRBJ1-1 TRBV12-3/TRBV12-4 . . CASSPLPVGNTEAFF TGTGCCAGCAGTCCCCTGCCGGTCGGGAACACTGAAGCTTTCTTT
TRBJ2-1 TRBV20-1 . . CSAEGVYNEQFF TGCAGTGCCGAGGGGGTATACAATGAGCAGTTCTTC
TRBJ2-4 TRBV9 . . CASSVDGTKNIQYF TGTGCCAGCAGCGTAGACGGGACCAAAAACATTCAGTACTTC
TRBJ2-7 TRBV20-1 TRBD1 few CSGKRGPGTAYEQYF TGCAGTGGCAAAAGGGGACCCGGGACAGCCTACGAGCAGTACTTC
TRBJ2-1 TRBV25-1 TRBD2 many CASSESTSGRHNEQFF TGTGCCAGCAGTGAATCCACTAGCGGGAGACACAATGAGCAGTTCTTC
TRBJ2-3 TRBV20-1 . many CSARTTPGDTQYF TGCAGTGCTAGGACTACGCCGGGAGATACGCAGTATTTT
TRBJ2-7 TRBV7-9 . . CASSLGAGVSYEQYF TGTGCCAGCAGCTTAGGGGCAGGGGTCTCCTACGAGCAGTACTTC
TRBJ2-5 TRBV11-2 TRBD2 . CASSYLSTSGGEEEQYF TGTGCCAGCAGCTACCTGTCTACTAGCGGAGGAGAAGAGGAGCAGTACTTC
TRBJ2-7 TRBV6-4 . . CAPRGGSSAVRIRVQYF TGTGCCCCCAGGGGGGGGTCTAGCGCCGTCCGTATACGAGTCCAGTACTTC
TRBJ2-7 TRBV7-2 TRBD2 . CASSPPTSPYEQYF TGTGCCAGCAGCCCCCCGACTAGCCCCTACGAGCAGTACTTC
TRBJ1-6 TRBV6-2/TRBV6-3 TRBD1 . CASSYGNRGNSPLHF TGTGCCAGCAGTTACGGTAACAGGGGAAATTCACCCCTCCACTTT
TRBJ2-7 TRBV2 . . CASNKGGGEQYF TGTGCCAGCAATAAAGGGGGAGGCGAGCAGTACTTC
TRBJ2-7 TRBV10-3 . . CAATGAEGAYEQYF TGTGCCGCCACTGGGGCTGAGGGGGCCTACGAGCAGTACTTC
TRBJ2-1 TRBV12-3/TRBV12-4 TRBD2 . CASSLAGGLHEQFF TGTGCCAGCAGTTTAGCGGGAGGGCTTCATGAGCAGTTCTTC
TRBJ1-2 TRBV2 . . CASSAAREGGYTF TGTGCCAGCAGTGCAGCGCGGGAGGGCGGCTACACCTTC
TRBJ2-3 TRBV6-5 TRBD2 . CASSYSPGTSGGRSTDTQYF TGTGCCAGCAGTTACAGCCCCGGGACTAGCGGGGGGCGAAGCACAGATACGCAGTATTTT
TRBJ1-1 TRBV6-2/TRBV6-3 . . CASRDPGALNTEAFF TGTGCCAGCAGAGATCCAGGGGCACTGAACACTGAAGCTTTCTTT
TRBJ2-3 TRBV3-1 . . CASSQWGGRDSHDTQYF TGTGCCAGCAGCCAATGGGGGGGCCGGGACTCCCACGATACGCAGTATTTT
TRBJ2-1 TRBV4-3 . . CASSQEGDLHNEQFF TGCGCCAGCAGCCAAGAGGGGGACCTTCACAATGAGCAGTTCTTC
TRBJ2-7 TRBV6-5 TRBD1 few CASSSQGQGAAYEQYF TGTGCCAGCAGTTCCCAAGGACAGGGGGCAGCCTACGAGCAGTACTTC
TRBJ1-2 TRBV6-1 . few CASSEHAGYGYTF TGTGCCAGCAGTGAACATGCTGGCTATGGCTACACCTTC
TRBJ2-5 TRBV5-1 TRBD2 many CASSDAGLGRGETQYF TGCGCCAGCAGTGACGCGGGACTAGGTAGAGGAGAGACCCAGTACTTC
TRBJ2-1 TRBV18 TRBD1 . CASSRDRENNEQFF TGTGCCAGCTCACGTGACAGGGAGAACAATGAGCAGTTCTTC
TRBJ2-3 TRBV3-1 TRBD1 . CTSSSRQGDTDTQYF TGTACCAGCAGTTCTAGACAGGGTGACACAGATACGCAGTATTTT
TRBJ2-7 TRBV9 . . CASSPGFAEQYF TGTGCCAGCAGCCCAGGGTTTGCCGAGCAGTACTTC
TRBJ2-7 TRBV18 TRBD1 . CASSPLTGTASYEQYF TGTGCCAGCTCACCTTTAACCGGGACAGCCTCCTACGAGCAGTACTTC
TRBJ2-5 TRBV9 . . CASSADPARRETQYF TGTGCCAGCAGCGCGGATCCGGCCAGACGTGAGACCCAGTACTTC
TRBJ2-7 TRBV28 TRBD1 few CASTNDLGQGTYEQYF TGTGCCAGCACCAACGACCTGGGACAGGGCACTTACGAGCAGTACTTC
TRBJ2-5 TRBV9 . once CASSVEGTQETQYF TGTGCCAGCAGCGTAGAAGGGACACAAGAGACCCAGTACTTC
TRBJ1-5 TRBV7-2 . . CASSSDRIGNQPQHF TGTGCCAGCAGCTCGGACCGGATTGGCAATCAGCCCCAGCATTTT
TRBJ2-2 TRBV20-1 TRBD1 many CSASAPGQGGTGELFF TGCAGTGCTAGTGCTCCGGGACAGGGTGGCACCGGGGAGCTGTTTTTT
TRBJ2-1 TRBV7-2 . few CASSSLGSGQNNEQFF TGTGCCAGCAGCTCCTTGGGGAGCGGACAAAACAATGAGCAGTTCTTC
TRBJ1-3 TRBV20-1 . . CSARDPLGSGNTIYF TGCAGTGCTAGGGACCCCTTGGGATCTGGAAACACCATATATTTT
TRBJ1-6 TRBV6-5 TRBD1 . CASSYSRQGWGNSPLHF TGTGCCAGCAGTTACTCCCGACAGGGCTGGGGTAATTCACCCCTCCACTTT
TRBJ2-5 TRBV7-2 TRBD2 few CASSFSGRAGETQYF TGTGCCAGCAGCTTTAGCGGGAGGGCCGGAGAGACCCAGTACTTC
TRBJ2-3 TRBV29-1 TRBD2 few CSVGGGSTDTQYF TGCAGCGTTGGGGGGGGGAGCACAGATACGCAGTATTTT
TRBJ2-3 TRBV29-1 . many CSGSSTDTQYF TGCAGCGGTTCTAGCACAGATACGCAGTATTTT
TRBJ2-1 TRBV5-1 . . CASSWGGRDEQFF TGCGCCAGCAGTTGGGGCGGGCGGGATGAGCAGTTCTTC
TRBJ2-4 TRBV20-1 . few CSARDGGGGFENIQYF TGCAGTGCTAGAGATGGGGGCGGCGGGTTCGAAAACATTCAGTACTTC
TRBJ2-4 TRBV7-2 TRBD2 many CASSPRLAGGLYIAKNIQYF TGTGCCAGCAGCCCCCGACTAGCGGGGGGGCTTTACATAGCCAAAAACATTCAGTACTTC
TRBJ2-6 TRBV7-2 . many CAAPLGSGANVLTF TGTGCCGCACCCCTCGGATCTGGGGCCAACGTCCTGACTTTC
TRBJ2-7 TRBV15 TRBD2 . CATSRGGGAYEQYF TGTGCCACCAGCAGAGGCGGGGGGGCCTACGAGCAGTACTTC